This TCR beta chain was identified in a study of PD-L1 blockade in urothelial cancer. Study as a whole: Patients previously received 0 to 3 chemotherapy regimens. A median around 140,000 T cells were found in blood samples. Blood drawn 3 weeks (second dose) and 6 weeks after treatment start was analyzed.

Germline loops: CDR1 MNHNS, CDR2 SASEGT. This CDR3 contains 13 residues. V was pared by 6 bases and J by 14 bases, with 12 bases of the junction left unmatched. Produced via immunoSEQ multiplex PCR; TCRdb's table is partial and in-frame only. The table records 70,000 to 75,000 clones, about 89% of them present only once. This specimen consisted of PBMCs, obtained around atezolizumab (anti-PD-L1) treatment. This TCR derives from a man in his sixties with urothelial cancer. The gene calls are TRBV6-1 and TRBJ2-1, with TRBD1 matching over 8 bases. CDR3 nucleotide sequence: TGTGCCAGCAGCGAGCTAACCGGGACAGGAGAGTTCTTC. This encodes CASSELTGTGEFF.